The present T cell receptor (beta chain) was sequenced within a study of early T cells in non-severe SARS-CoV-2 infection. Germline CDR1 SQVTM, CDR2 ANQGSEA. J was trimmed by 3 bases and V by 5 bases; bases with no gene match: 6. This CDR3 has 14 amino acids. TCRdb used MiXCR to reprocess the 5' RACE reads, holding one entry per CDR3 protein. Among around 53,000 distinct CDR3 sequences listed, 7% to 9% were seen once. This clonotype has only a few counts. The sequenced material came from whole blood. The receptor was isolated from an adult who was a healthcare worker with PCR-confirmed SARS-CoV-2 infection or an uninfected control (not recorded which). V and J are TRBV29-1 and TRBJ2-1; 8 bases are a match to TRBD2. DNA for the CDR3: TGCAGCGTTCGAGGTAGCGGGGTCTACAATGAGCAGTTCTTC. It yields the protein CSVRGSGVYNEQFF.